This T cell receptor beta chain was found in a study of blood T cell repertoires in COVID-19. In this sample, this clone turned up a few times. Assay used: immunoSEQ multiplex PCR; TCRdb lists only in-frame clones, some missing. The table has about 380,000 clones, 88% seen once. The sample taken for sequencing was PBMCs or T cells enriched from blood (not recorded which). The receptor's source is a woman between 18 and 29 years old who had recovered from COVID-19.

The CDR3 reads CAWSGFGTAGNTIYF. Here the CDR3 DNA reads TGTGCCTGGAGTGGGTTCGGGACAGCTGGAAACACCATATATTTT. This rearrangement joins TRBV30 to TRBJ1-3, with 7 nucleotides matching TRBD1. Losses at the gene ends were 1 base for V and 2 bases for J; bases not matched to a gene: 5. CDR1 GTSNPN and CDR2 SVGIG come from the germline V gene (reference sequence). The length of the CDR3 is 15 residues.